These 9 T cell receptor beta chains were sequenced from one sample in a study of identical twins. TCRdb redid the calling of the 5' RACE reads with MiXCR, one entry per CDR3 protein. Among 1.5 million to 2 million distinct CDR3 sequences, under 35% were seen once, and the ten largest hold more than 0.25%. The specimen was cord blood. These receptors came from a newborn girl in good health.

V gene TRBV2 combines with J gene TRBJ1-2, with D hard to call. Germline V gene data show CDR1 as SNHLY and CDR2 as FYNNEI. V lost 11 bases and J lost 8, with 9 bases in between. The CDR3 is 9 residues long. This chain's CDR3 is CAGRGGYTF. The DNA for the CDR3 is TGTGCCGGAAGAGGCGGCTACACCTTC.

This clonotype was observed a few times. The V call is TRBV27, the J call TRBJ1-1; TRBD1 might be the D (6 bases). The CDR3 covers 15 residues. The germline V gene has CDR1 MNHEY and CDR2 SMNVEV (reference sequence). V lost 3 bases, J lost 1 base, and 12 bases lay in between. CDR3 sequence reads: CASSLYPRGNTEAFF. The CDR3 DNA follows: TGTGCCAGCAGTTTGTACCCCAGGGGGAACACTGAAGCTTTCTTT.

This chain uses TRBV5-4 with TRBJ2-3; D remains unclear. V was clipped by 0 bases and J by 3 bases, with 5 bases between them. The CDR3 spans 13 residues. Germline assignment: CDR1 SGHNT and CDR2 YYREEE (reference sequence). The CDR3 loop reads CASSLEETDTQYF. DNA of the CDR3: TGTGCCAGCAGCTTGGAAGAGACAGATACGCAGTATTTT.

There are a few counts of this clonotype. The chain links TRBV20-1 to TRBJ2-3; 8 positions match TRBD2. Germline CDR1 is DFQATT and CDR2 is SNEGSKA (reference sequence). This CDR3 region has 14 residues. V lost 5 bases, J lost 0 bases, and 4 bases stayed unmatched. This CDR3 is CSAGRGASTDTQYF. The CDR3 DNA reads TGCAGTGCTGGGCGGGGGGCTAGCACAGATACGCAGTATTTT.

This clonotype has only one observation. V and J are TRBV29-1 and TRBJ2-5; 8 positions agree with TRBD2. The CDR3 consists of 13 residues. The J segment lost 4 bases and the V segment lost 5 bases, leaving 6 bases of the junction unmatched. Germline CDR1 is SQVTM and CDR2 is ANQGSEA. Written as DNA, the CDR3 is TGCAGCGTTTTCGGGGGGGCAGGAGAGACCCAGTACTTC. Residues: CSVFGGAGETQYF.

The genes are TRBV27 and TRBJ2-1, with TRBD2 as a possible D gene (5 bases). CDR1 is MNHEY, CDR2 SMNVEV, per germline (reference sequence). With 3 bases removed from V and 9 bases from J, the gap between germline ends came to 18 bases. The CDR3 totals 15 residues. This CDR3 reads CASSLSLGGFSEQFF. The DNA of the CDR3 is TGTGCCAGCAGTTTGTCACTAGGTGGTTTCAGTGAGCAGTTCTTC.

This clonotype was recorded many times. V is TRBV28 and J is TRBJ2-5; D not certain. The length of the CDR3 is 12 residues. Trimming removed 4 bases at V and 1 base at J, with 4 bases between. CDR1 MDHEN and CDR2 SYDVKM come from the germline V gene. CDR3 residues: CASSSVQETQYF. DNA of the CDR3: TGTGCCAGCAGTTCTGTCCAAGAGACCCAGTACTTC.

This chain joins TRBV20-1 and TRBJ1-5, with 8 bases lining up with TRBD1. With 5 bases clipped from V and 2 bases from J, the junction kept 8 bases outside the gene matches. Germline V gives CDR1 DFQATT, CDR2 SNEGSKA (reference sequence). The CDR3 runs 15 residues. The CDR3 spells CSAGSTGVGNQPQHF. CDR3 DNA sequence: TGCAGTGCTGGATCGACAGGGGTGGGCAATCAGCCCCAGCATTTT.

The chain joins TRBV29-1 to TRBJ2-3; 16 bases match TRBD2. J was trimmed by 4 bases and V by 4 bases; bases with no gene match: 5. This CDR3 comprises 16 residues. In germline, CDR1 is SQVTM, CDR2 ANQGSEA. CDR3 protein: CSVGGLAGGLADTQYF. The CDR3 DNA reads TGCAGCGTTGGGGGACTAGCGGGGGGGCTTGCAGATACGCAGTATTTT.